The present T cell receptor (beta chain) was sequenced within a study of T cell repertoires in cytomegalovirus infection. About the study: Both CMV infection and a matching HLA type were indicated by public TCR beta signatures.

Comment on this clonotype: Its antigen is currently unknown.

TCRdb reanalysed the reads using MiXCR and keeps one entry per CDR3 protein. This table has around 450,000 distinct CDR3 sequences, approximately 32% appearing once. Study observations and caveats: Cumulative public TCR beta family frequency identified CMV carriers with the relevant HLA. What dominated the ex vivo response were HLA-C-restricted CMV-specific TCR beta clonotypes.

The CDR3 runs 14 residues. Trimming removed 0 bases from V and 4 bases from J, with 7 bases in between. Per the germline V gene, CDR1 is LGHDT and CDR2 is YNNKEL (reference sequence). The rearrangement joins TRBV3-1 to TRBJ2-1; possibly TRBD2 for D (5 bases). The sequence was obtained from a human donor in good health (CMV status not recorded). Some clones in this sample may be carry-over from other donors' samples. Sequencing was performed on PBMCs. The CDR3, as DNA: TGTGCCAGCAGCCAAGAGGACTTTTACAATGAGCAGTTCTTC. Its translation is CASSQEDFYNEQFF.